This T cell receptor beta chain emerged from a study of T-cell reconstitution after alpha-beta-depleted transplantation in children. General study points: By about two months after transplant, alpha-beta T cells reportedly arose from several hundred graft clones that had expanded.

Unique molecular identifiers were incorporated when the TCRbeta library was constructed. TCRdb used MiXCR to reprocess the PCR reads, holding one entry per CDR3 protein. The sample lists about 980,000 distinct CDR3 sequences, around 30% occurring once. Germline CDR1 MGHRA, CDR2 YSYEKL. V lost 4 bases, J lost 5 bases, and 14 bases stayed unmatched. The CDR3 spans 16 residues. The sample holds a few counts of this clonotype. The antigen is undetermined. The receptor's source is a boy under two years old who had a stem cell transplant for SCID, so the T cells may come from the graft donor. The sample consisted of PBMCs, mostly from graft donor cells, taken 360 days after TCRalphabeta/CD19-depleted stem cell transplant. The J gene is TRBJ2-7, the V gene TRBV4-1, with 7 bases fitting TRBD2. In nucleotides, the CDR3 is TGCGCCAGCAGCCCATGGGGGGGTTCTTCGGTCCACGAGCAGTACTTC. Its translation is CASSPWGGSSVHEQYF.